The 32 T cell receptor beta chains reported below all come from one sample, sequenced in a study of glioma-infiltrating T cells after dendritic cell vaccination (dated by TCRdb to 2016 to 2017). The library was generated by the immunoSEQ multiplex PCR assay. Drawn from immuneACCESS, this table holds only the in-frame rearrangements with V and J called that TCRdb kept. Clones are partly lost; checked studies trace under half to an unresolved V gene and leave the rest unexplained. Recorded for this sample are tens of thousands of clones; almost 85% of them occurred a single time. The ten largest clones take up roughly 2% of the sample. Source: blood, taken before dendritic cell vaccination. The receptor set was obtained from a human donor with glioblastoma.

The chain joins TRBV6-1 to TRBJ2-3, with D perhaps matching TRBD1 (6 bases). The V and J ends lost 5 bases and 4 bases respectively, with 16 bases between them. There are 15 residues in the CDR3. Germline loops: CDR1 MNHNS, CDR2 SASEGT. This CDR3 is CASSSHDRLADTQYF. The CDR3 bases are TGTGCCAGCAGTTCTCACGACAGGTTAGCAGATACGCAGTATTTT.

By proportion, this clone is medium-sized. The rearrangement joins TRBV10-3 to TRBJ2-3; 11 positions match TRBD2. The CDR3 spans 19 residues. CDR1 and CDR2 (germline): ENHRY, SYGVKD. V lost 2 bases and J lost 3; bases outside the gene matches: 13. CDR3 amino acids: CAISEPLVVTSGTTDTQYF. The CDR3 nucleotides are TGTGCCATCAGTGAGCCCCTCGTGGTGACTAGCGGGACAACAGATACGCAGTATTTT.

The gene calls are TRBV11-2 and TRBJ1-4; D possibly corresponds to TRBD1 (6 bases). CDR1 and CDR2 (germline): SGHAT, FQNNGV. Trimming took off 3 bases at V and 7 bases at J, with 15 bases between the two ends. This CDR3 region has 15 residues. The CDR3 here is CASSLGQGKGEKLFF. The CDR3 nucleotides read TGTGCCAGCAGCTTGGGGCAGGGGAAGGGTGAAAAACTGTTTTTT.

V usage is TRBV14 and J usage is TRBJ1-1, with D unresolved. Germline CDR1 is SGHDN and CDR2 is FVKESK. The CDR3 has 14 residues. V lost 0 bases, J lost 4 bases, and 9 bases lay in between. For the CDR3, the DNA is TGTGCCAGCAGCCAAGATCGATTTAGCACTGAAGCTTTCTTT. Encoded protein: CASSQDRFSTEAFF.

The chain employs TRBV11-3 and TRBJ2-5; tentatively, D is TRBD2 (6 bases). The CDR3 has 13 residues. V was pared by 3 bases and J by 4 bases, with 9 bases between. Per germline, CDR1 SGHNT and CDR2 YENEEA. Here the CDR3 DNA reads TGTGCCAGCAGCTTCGGCGGGGTAGAGACCCAGTACTTC. Its translation is CASSFGGVETQYF.

The chain uses TRBV7-2 and TRBJ1-1; D uncertain. The CDR3 has 14 amino acids. Trimming cost V 4 bases and J 1 base, with 10 bases left between them. CDR1 is SGHTA, CDR2 FQGNSA, per germline. Here the CDR3 reads CASSYPQRNTEAFF. CDR3 DNA: TGTGCCAGCAGCTACCCACAGAGGAACACTGAAGCTTTCTTT.

There are a few counts of this clone. V gene TRBV7-3 combines with J gene TRBJ2-3, with D perhaps TRBD2 (6 bases). Per the germline V gene, CDR1 is SGHTA and CDR2 is FQGTGA. The germline V and J ends were trimmed by 0 bases and 1 base, with 11 bases remaining between them. The CDR3 totals 16 residues. DNA of the CDR3: TGTGCCAGCAGCTTAACCGGGAGAAGGGGCACAGATACGCAGTATTTT. This sequence encodes CASSLTGRRGTDTQYF.

The genes are TRBV14 and TRBJ1-1; no firm D call. The ends were cut back, 4 bases at V and 0 bases at J, with 12 bases in the middle. CDR3 length: 15 residues. From germline, CDR1 is SGHDN and CDR2 FVKESK. Here the CDR3 DNA reads TGTGCCAGCAGCCTATCGAGACACGTGAACACTGAAGCTTTCTTT. Translation gives CASSLSRHVNTEAFF.

There are a few counts of this clone. This chain connects TRBV19 to TRBJ2-1, with 13 bases fitting TRBD2. This CDR3 has 16 residues. CDR1 and CDR2 from the germline V gene are LNHDA and SQIVND (reference sequence). The J segment lost 4 bases and the V segment lost 5 bases, leaving 5 bases of the junction unmatched. Written as DNA, the CDR3 is TGTGCCAGTAGTGGCAGACTAGCGGGGGGATACAATGAGCAGTTCTTC. This codes for CASSGRLAGGYNEQFF.

This clone showed up just a few times. The chain links TRBV6-1 to TRBJ2-1; the match to TRBD2 covers 10 bases. Germline values: CDR1 MNHNS, CDR2 SASEGT. The CDR3 length is 16 residues. Unmatched junction bases numbered 6, after V lost 3 bases and J lost 4 bases. For the CDR3, the DNA is TGTGCCAGCAGTGACAGCGGGGGGGCGGGGTACAATGAGCAGTTCTTC. Translation: CASSDSGGAGYNEQFF.

V and J are TRBV2 and TRBJ1-2; tentative D call: TRBD1 (6 bases). V was clipped by 8 bases and J by 4 bases, with 23 bases between them. Germline CDR1 SNHLY, CDR2 FYNNEI. This CDR3 is 16 amino acids long. The CDR3 loop reads CASSKTLQGTPYGYTF. The CDR3 DNA is TGTGCCAGCTCGAAGACTCTGCAGGGGACCCCCTATGGCTACACCTTC.

The V gene is TRBV29-1, the J gene TRBJ2-1; weak D call: TRBD2 (6 bases). V was clipped by 7 bases and J by 4 bases, with 17 bases between them. The length of the CDR3 is 14 residues. Germline V gene sequence: CDR1 SQVTM, CDR2 ANQGSEA. The CDR3 DNA follows: TGCAGCGCCGATCAGGGTGGGACTTACAATGAGCAGTTCTTC. Its translation: CSADQGGTYNEQFF.

This clone was counted between two and nine times. The chain is built from TRBV2 and TRBJ1-1, with TRBD1 matching over 9 bases. This CDR3 region has 13 residues. V gave up 5 bases and J gave up 10 bases; unmatched junction bases: 8. The germline CDR1 and CDR2 sequences are SNHLY and FYNNEI. CDR3 region: CASSTGQGLSAFF. The CDR3 DNA reads TGTGCCAGCAGTACGGGACAGGGTCTCTCAGCTTTCTTT. Variable domain in full (rest from reference TRBV2 and TRBJ1-1): EPEVTQTPSHQVTQMGQEVILRCVPISNHLYFYWYRQILGQKVEFLVSFYNNEISEKSEIFDDQFSVERPDGSNFTLKIRSTKLEDSAMYFCASSTGQGLSAFFGQGTRLTVV.

The gene calls are TRBV5-1 and TRBJ2-1; 8 bases fit TRBD2. In germline, CDR1 is SGHRS, CDR2 YFSETQ. V shed 3 bases, J shed 4 bases, and the junction held 6 bases outside the gene matches. CDR3 length equals 15 residues. DNA for the CDR3: TGCGCCAGCAGCTCGGGCGGGGGGACATACAATGAGCAGTTCTTC. Translating gives CASSSGGGTYNEQFF.

The chain recombines TRBV9 with TRBJ2-1; D unresolved. This CDR3 is built from 15 residues. With 0 bases removed from V and 2 bases from J, the gap between germline ends came to 9 bases. CDR1 is SGDLS, CDR2 YYNGEE, per germline. The CDR3 DNA is TGTGCCAGCAGCGTAGAAGATCGGGCCTACAATGAGCAGTTCTTC. Amino acid sequence: CASSVEDRAYNEQFF.

This clone was recorded only once. The rearrangement joins TRBV7-2 to TRBJ2-3; tentative D call: TRBD2 (6 bases). Deletions cut 5 bases from V and 0 bases from J, with 12 bases between. The germline V gene has CDR1 SGHTA and CDR2 FQGNSA. The CDR3 contains 15 residues. In nucleotides, the CDR3 is TGTGCCAGCAGCCCAAGCGGGCCGAGCACAGATACGCAGTATTTT. It is translated as CASSPSGPSTDTQYF.

This sequence joins TRBV6-6 and TRBJ2-1; 8 positions match TRBD2. Losses at the gene ends were 5 bases for V and 5 bases for J; bases not matched to a gene: 5. The germline CDR1 and CDR2 sequences are MNHNY and SVGAGI (reference sequence). This CDR3 has 14 residues. CDR3 DNA: TGTGCCAGCAGTCAGAGCGGGAGTAACAATGAGCAGTTCTTC. Its protein product is CASSQSGSNNEQFF.

The chain recombines TRBV13 with TRBJ2-5, with TRBD1 matching over 8 bases. This CDR3 comprises 14 residues. V shed 3 bases and J 2 bases; nucleotides not matched to a gene: 2. The V gene's germline CDR1 is PRHDT and CDR2 FYEKMQ (reference sequence). CDR3 sequence: CASSFRQGQETQYF. CDR3 sequence (DNA): TGTGCCAGCAGCTTTCGACAGGGGCAAGAGACCCAGTACTTC.

The V and J genes are TRBV30 and TRBJ1-1; no definite D call. The CDR3 runs to 12 residues. Deletions cut 2 bases from V and 4 bases from J, with 8 bases between. Germline V gene sequence: CDR1 GTSNPN, CDR2 SVGIG (reference sequence). This CDR3 reads CAWSLTSTEAFF. CDR3 sequence (DNA): TGTGCCTGGAGTCTTACATCCACTGAAGCTTTCTTT.

This clone was observed once. The chain links TRBV5-1 to TRBJ1-6, with D possibly TRBD1 on 5 matching bases. V shed 0 bases and J shed 7 bases, with 11 bases lying between them. Germline CDR1 reads SGHRS; CDR2 reads YFSETQ. This CDR3 spans 15 amino acids. The CDR3 DNA follows: TGCGCCAGCAGCTTGGCGAACGGGGGGAATTCACCCCTCCACTTT. Residues: CASSLANGGNSPLHF.

The chain has TRBV29-1 and TRBJ1-1; the D gene is possibly TRBD1 (5 bases). V was cut by 4 bases and J by 0 bases, with 15 bases left in between. This CDR3 is 15 amino acids long. Per the germline V gene, CDR1 is SQVTM and CDR2 is ANQGSEA. This CDR3 reads CSVVRRAGMNTEAFF. CDR3 nucleotides: TGCAGCGTTGTACGCAGGGCCGGAATGAACACTGAAGCTTTCTTT.

The chain recombines TRBV15 with TRBJ2-7; TRBD1 agrees at 7 bases. This CDR3 is 16 amino acids long. Germline CDR1 LNHNV, CDR2 YYDKDF (reference sequence). Trimming removed 2 bases from V and 6 bases from J; junction bases left unmatched: 13. In DNA, the CDR3 is TGTGCCACCAGCAGAAGTTACGGGACAGAAGGACGCGAGCAGTACTTC. Residues: CATSRSYGTEGREQYF.

This clone came up a few times. The V and J genes are TRBV7-2 and TRBJ2-2, with TRBD2 identical over 11 bases. V shed 4 bases and J 3 bases; nucleotides not matched to a gene: 10. Germline V CDR1 and CDR2: SGHTA, FQGNSA. The CDR3 loop spans 18 amino acids. The CDR3 sequence is CASSSQIRTSGYTGELFF. DNA for the CDR3: TGTGCCAGCAGCTCCCAGATCCGGACTAGCGGGTACACCGGGGAGCTGTTTTTT.

The rearrangement uses TRBV7-9 and TRBJ2-1; no clear D. CDR3 length: 13 residues. The germline V and J ends were trimmed by 1 base and 6 bases, with 7 bases remaining between them. Germline CDR1 and CDR2: SEHNR and FQNEAQ (reference sequence). The CDR3: CASSLDPFNEQFF. CDR3 DNA: TGTGCCAGCAGCTTAGATCCTTTCAATGAGCAGTTCTTC.

V usage is TRBV6-1 and J usage is TRBJ1-2, with TRBD1 matching over 7 bases. V was pared by 3 bases and J by 3 bases, with 4 bases of the junction left unmatched. Germline assignment: CDR1 MNHNS and CDR2 SASEGT. This CDR3 contains 14 residues. The CDR3, as DNA: TGTGCCAGCAGTGAGACAGGGATGGACTATGGCTACACCTTC. Amino acid sequence: CASSETGMDYGYTF.

This chain uses TRBV5-1 with TRBJ2-5; possible D gene TRBD1, 7 bases. Trimming left V 5 bases short and J 5 bases short, with 16 bases between. This CDR3 is 14 amino acids long. Germline CDR1 and CDR2: SGHRS and YFSETQ. The CDR3 DNA is TGCGCCAGCAGGGAGGGACAGTTGCGTGAGACCCAGTACTTC. It encodes CASREGQLRETQYF.

The chain has TRBV27 and TRBJ1-2; weak D call: TRBD1 (6 bases). The CDR3 is made up of 18 amino acids. V lost 6 bases, J lost 4 bases, and 27 bases lay in between. Germline CDR1 MNHEY, CDR2 SMNVEV (reference sequence). This chain's CDR3 is CASSRRQEKAPGPYGYTF. The CDR3, as DNA: TGTGCCAGCAGCCGACGACAGGAGAAAGCGCCTGGACCCTATGGCTACACCTTC.

This clone was recorded a few times. This chain joins TRBV5-1 and TRBJ1-3; TRBD1 matches at 7 bases. Per germline, CDR1 SGHRS and CDR2 YFSETQ. V dropped 0 bases and J dropped 1; count of bases not matched to a gene: 7. The CDR3 spans 17 residues. CDR3 DNA: TGCGCCAGCAGCTTGGTTGGGACAGCGGTGTCTGGAAACACCATATATTTT. Amino acids: CASSLVGTAVSGNTIYF.

J is TRBJ2-3 and V is TRBV5-1; perhaps TRBD2 as D (5 bases). This CDR3 is 14 amino acids long. Trimming removed 2 bases from V and 6 bases from J, with 13 bases in between. The V gene's germline CDR1 is SGHRS and CDR2 YFSETQ. CDR3 sequence: CASSFLRGWDTQYF. Here the CDR3 DNA reads TGCGCCAGCAGCTTTTTACGGGGATGGGATACGCAGTATTTT.

This chain connects TRBV2 to TRBJ2-1; 13 positions match TRBD2. The J segment lost 3 bases and the V segment lost 5 bases, leaving 4 bases of the junction unmatched. Germline CDR1 SNHLY, CDR2 FYNNEI. This CDR3 has 16 amino acids. CDR3 in amino acids: CASSPWTSGSYNEQFF. The CDR3 DNA is TGTGCCAGCAGTCCCTGGACTAGCGGGAGCTACAATGAGCAGTTCTTC.

The chain employs TRBV7-9 and TRBJ1-3, with a tentative D call TRBD1 (6 bases). This CDR3 has 16 amino acids. V lost 0 bases and J 0 bases, leaving 9 bases between the germline ends. Germline V gene data show CDR1 as SEHNR and CDR2 as FQNEAQ (reference sequence). The CDR3 loop is CASSLATGNSGNTIYF. The CDR3 DNA reads as TGTGCCAGCAGCTTAGCTACAGGGAACTCTGGAAACACCATATATTTT. The full variable domain, in which reference TRBV7-9 and TRBJ1-3 provide the parts outside the CDR3, is DTGVSQNPRHKITKRGQNVTFRCDPISEHNRLYWYRQTLGQGPEFLTYFQNEAQLEKSRLLSDRFSAERPKGSFSTLEIQRTEQGDSAMYLCASSLATGNSGNTIYFGEGSWLTVV.

This chain links TRBV4-1 with TRBJ2-1; TRBD2 agrees at 8 bases. Germline V gene lookup returns CDR1 MGHRA and CDR2 YSYEKL. The J segment lost 6 bases and the V segment lost 3 bases, leaving 7 bases of the junction unmatched. This CDR3 spans 15 amino acids. The CDR3 here is CASSHTRLAGNEQFF. In nucleotides, the CDR3 is TGCGCCAGCAGCCATACCAGGCTAGCGGGCAATGAGCAGTTCTTC.